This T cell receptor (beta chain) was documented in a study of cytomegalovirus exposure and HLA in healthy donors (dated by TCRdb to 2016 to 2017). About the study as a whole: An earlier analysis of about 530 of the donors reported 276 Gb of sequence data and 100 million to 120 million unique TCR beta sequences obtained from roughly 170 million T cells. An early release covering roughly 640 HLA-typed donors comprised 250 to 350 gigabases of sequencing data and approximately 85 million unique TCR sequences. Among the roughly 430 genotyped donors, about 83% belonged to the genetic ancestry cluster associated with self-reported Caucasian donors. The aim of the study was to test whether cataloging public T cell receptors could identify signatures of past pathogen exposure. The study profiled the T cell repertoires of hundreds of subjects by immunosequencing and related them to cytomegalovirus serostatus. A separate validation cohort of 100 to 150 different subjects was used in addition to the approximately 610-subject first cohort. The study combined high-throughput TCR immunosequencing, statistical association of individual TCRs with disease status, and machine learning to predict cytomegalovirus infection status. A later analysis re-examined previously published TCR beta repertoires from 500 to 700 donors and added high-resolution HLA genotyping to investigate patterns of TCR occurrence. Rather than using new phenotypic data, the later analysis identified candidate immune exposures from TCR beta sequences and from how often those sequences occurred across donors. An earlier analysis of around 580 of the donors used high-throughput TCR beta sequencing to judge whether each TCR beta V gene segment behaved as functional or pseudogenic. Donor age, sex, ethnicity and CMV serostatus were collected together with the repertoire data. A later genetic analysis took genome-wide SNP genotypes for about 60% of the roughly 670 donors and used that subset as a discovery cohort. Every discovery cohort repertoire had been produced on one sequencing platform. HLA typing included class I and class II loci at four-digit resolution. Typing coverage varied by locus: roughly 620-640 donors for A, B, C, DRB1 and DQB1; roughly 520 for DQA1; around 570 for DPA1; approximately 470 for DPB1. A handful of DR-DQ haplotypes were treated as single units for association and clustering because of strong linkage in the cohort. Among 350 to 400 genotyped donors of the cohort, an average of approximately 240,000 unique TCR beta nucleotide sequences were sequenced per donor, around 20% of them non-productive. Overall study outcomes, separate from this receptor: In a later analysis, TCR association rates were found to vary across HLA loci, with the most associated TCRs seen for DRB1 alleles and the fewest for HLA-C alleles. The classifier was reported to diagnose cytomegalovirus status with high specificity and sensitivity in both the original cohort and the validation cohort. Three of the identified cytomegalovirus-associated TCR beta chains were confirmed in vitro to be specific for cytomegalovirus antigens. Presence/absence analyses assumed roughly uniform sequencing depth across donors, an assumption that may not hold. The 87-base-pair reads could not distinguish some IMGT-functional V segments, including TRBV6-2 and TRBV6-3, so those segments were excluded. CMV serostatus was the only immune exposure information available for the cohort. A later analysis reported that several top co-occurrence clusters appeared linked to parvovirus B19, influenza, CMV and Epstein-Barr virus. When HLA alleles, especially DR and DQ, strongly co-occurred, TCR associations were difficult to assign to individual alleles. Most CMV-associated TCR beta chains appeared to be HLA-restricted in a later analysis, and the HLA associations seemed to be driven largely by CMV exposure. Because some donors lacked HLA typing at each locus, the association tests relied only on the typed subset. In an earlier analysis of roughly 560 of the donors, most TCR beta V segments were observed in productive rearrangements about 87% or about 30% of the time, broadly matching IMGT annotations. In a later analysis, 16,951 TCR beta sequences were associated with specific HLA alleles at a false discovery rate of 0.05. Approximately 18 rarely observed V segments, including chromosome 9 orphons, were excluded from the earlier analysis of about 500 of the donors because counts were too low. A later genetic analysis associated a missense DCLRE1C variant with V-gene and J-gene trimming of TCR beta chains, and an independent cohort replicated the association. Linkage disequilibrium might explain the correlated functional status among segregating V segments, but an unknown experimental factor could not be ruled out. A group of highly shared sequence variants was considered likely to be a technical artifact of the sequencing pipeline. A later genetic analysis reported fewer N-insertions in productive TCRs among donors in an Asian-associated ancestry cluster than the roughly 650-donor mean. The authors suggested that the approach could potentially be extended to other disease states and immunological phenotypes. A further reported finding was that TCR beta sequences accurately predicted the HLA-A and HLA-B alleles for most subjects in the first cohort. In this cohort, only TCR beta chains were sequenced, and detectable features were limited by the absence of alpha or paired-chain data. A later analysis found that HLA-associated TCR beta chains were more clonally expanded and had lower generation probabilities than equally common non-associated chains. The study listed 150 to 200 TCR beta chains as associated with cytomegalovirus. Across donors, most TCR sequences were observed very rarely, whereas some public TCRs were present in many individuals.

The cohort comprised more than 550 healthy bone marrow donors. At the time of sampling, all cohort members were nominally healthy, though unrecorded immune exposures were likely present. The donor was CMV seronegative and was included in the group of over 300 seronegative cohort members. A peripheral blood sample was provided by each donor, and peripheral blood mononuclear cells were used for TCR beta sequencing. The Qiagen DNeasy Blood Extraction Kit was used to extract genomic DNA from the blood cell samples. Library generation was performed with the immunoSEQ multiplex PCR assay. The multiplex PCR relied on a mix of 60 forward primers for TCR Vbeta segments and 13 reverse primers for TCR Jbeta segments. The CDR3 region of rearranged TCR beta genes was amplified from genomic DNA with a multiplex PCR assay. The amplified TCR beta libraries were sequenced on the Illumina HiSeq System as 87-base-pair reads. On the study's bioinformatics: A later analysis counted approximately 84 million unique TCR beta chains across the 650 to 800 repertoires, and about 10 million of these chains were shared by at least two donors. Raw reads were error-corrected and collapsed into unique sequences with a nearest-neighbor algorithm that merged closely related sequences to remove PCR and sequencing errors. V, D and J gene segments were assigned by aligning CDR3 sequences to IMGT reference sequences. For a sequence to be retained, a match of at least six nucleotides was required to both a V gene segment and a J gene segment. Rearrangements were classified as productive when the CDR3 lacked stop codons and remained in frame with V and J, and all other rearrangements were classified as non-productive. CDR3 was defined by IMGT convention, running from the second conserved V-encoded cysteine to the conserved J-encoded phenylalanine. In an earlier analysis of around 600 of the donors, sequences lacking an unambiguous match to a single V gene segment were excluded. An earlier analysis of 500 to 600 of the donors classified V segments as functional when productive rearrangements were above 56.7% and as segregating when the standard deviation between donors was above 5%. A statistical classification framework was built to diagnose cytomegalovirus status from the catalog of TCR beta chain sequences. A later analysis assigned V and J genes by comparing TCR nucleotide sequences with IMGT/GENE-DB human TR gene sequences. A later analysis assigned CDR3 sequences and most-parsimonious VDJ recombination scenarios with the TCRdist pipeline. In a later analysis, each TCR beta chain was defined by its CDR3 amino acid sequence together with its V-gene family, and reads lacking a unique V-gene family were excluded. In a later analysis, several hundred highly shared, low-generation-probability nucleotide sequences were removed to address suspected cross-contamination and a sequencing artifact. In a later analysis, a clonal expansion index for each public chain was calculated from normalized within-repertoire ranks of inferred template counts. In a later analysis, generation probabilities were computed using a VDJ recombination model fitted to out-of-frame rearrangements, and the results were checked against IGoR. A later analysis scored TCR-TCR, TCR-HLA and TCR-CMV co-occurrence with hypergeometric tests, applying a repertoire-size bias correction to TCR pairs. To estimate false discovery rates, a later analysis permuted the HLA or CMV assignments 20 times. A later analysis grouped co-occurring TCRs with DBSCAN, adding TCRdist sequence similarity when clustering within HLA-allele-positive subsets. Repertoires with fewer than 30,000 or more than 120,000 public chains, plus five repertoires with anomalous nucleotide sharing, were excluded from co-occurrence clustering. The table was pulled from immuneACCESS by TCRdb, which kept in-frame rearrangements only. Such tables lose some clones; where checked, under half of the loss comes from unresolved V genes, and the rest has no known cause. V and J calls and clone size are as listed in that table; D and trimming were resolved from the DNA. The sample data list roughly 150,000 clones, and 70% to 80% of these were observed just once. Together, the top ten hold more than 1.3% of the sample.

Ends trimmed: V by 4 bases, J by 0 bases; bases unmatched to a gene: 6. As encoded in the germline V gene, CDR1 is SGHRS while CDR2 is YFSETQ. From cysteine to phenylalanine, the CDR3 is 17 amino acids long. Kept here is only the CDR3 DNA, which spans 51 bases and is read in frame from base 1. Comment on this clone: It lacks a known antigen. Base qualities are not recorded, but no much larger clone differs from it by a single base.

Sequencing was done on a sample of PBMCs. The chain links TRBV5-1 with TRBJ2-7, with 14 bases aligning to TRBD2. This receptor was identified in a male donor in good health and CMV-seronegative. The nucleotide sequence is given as TGCGCCAGCAGCGCCCCCGGACTAGCGGGGGGCTCCTACGAGCAGTACTTC. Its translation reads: CASSAPGLAGGSYEQYF.